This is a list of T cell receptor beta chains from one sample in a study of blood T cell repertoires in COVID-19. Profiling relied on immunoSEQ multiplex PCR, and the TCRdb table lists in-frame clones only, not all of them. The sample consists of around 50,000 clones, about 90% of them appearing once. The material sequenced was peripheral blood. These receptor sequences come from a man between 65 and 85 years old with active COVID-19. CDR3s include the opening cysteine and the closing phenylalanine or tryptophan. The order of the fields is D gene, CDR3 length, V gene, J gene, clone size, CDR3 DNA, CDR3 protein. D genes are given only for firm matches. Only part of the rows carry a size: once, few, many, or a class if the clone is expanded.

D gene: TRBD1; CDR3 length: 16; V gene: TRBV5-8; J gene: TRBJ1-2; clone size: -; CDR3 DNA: TGTGCCAGCAGCTTGGTGGGGACAGGGGTTAACTATGGCTACACCTTC; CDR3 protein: CASSLVGTGVNYGYTF
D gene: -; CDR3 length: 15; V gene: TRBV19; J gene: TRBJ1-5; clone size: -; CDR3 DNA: TGTGCCAGTAGCAAGACCACAGGGAGAAATCAGCCCCAGCATTTT; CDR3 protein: CASSKTTGRNQPQHF
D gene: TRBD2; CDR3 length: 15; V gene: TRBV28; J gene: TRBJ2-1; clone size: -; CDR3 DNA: TGTGCCAGCAGCAAACCGGGACTAGGGTACAATGAGCAGTTCTTC; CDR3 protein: CASSKPGLGYNEQFF
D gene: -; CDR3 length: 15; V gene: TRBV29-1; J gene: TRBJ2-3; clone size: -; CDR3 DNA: TGCAGCGTTGGAAGTTTAGGACTTAACACAGATACGCAGTATTTT; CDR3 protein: CSVGSLGLNTDTQYF
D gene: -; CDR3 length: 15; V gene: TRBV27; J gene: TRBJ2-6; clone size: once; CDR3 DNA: TGTGCCAGCAGTTTATCATACTCTGGGGCCAACGTCCTGACTTTC; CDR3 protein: CASSLSYSGANVLTF
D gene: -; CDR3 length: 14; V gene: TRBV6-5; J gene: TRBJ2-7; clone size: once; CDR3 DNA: TGTGCCAGCAGTTGGGGGCAGACCCCCTACGAGCAGTACTTC; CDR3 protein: CASSWGQTPYEQYF
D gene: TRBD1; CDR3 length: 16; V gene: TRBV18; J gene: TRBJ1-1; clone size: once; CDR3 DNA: TGTGCCAGCTCACCGGGACAGGGTGATTGGAACACTGAAGCTTTCTTT; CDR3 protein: CASSPGQGDWNTEAFF
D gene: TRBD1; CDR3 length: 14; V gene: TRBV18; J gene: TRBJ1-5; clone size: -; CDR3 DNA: TGTGCCAGCTCACGGGAACAGGGGGCACAGCCCCAGCATTTT; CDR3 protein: CASSREQGAQPQHF
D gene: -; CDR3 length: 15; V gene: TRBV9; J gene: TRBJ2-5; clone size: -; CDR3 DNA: TGTGCCAGCAGCGTAGGCAGCGGCTCACAAGAGACCCAGTACTTC; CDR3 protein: CASSVGSGSQETQYF
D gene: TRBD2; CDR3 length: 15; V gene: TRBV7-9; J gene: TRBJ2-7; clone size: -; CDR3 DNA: TGTGCCAGCACCCAATGGGCCCAGCGGGACTACGAGCAGTACTTC; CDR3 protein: CASTQWAQRDYEQYF
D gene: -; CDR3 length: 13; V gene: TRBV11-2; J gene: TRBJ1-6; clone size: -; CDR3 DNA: TGTGCCAGCAGCTTTTCCGATAATTCACCCCTCCACTTT; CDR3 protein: CASSFSDNSPLHF